Following are 6 T cell receptor beta chains from one sample sequenced in a study of blood T cell repertoires in COVID-19. The data were produced by immunoSEQ multiplex PCR, yet TCRdb's version contains in-frame clones alone and is incomplete. The sample consists of about 92,000 clones, about two thirds of them appearing once. The source material was peripheral blood. These TCRs come from a woman aged 55-70 years in a cohort sampled during active or convalescent COVID-19.

The chain is built from TRBV7-2 and TRBJ1-6; perhaps TRBD1 as D (5 bases). The CDR3 is made up of 16 amino acids. The V gene lost 2 bases and the J gene lost 7 bases, with 15 bases spanning the gap. Per the germline V gene, CDR1 is SGHTA and CDR2 is FQGNSA. The CDR3 protein is CASSLLPGQSNSPLHF. The CDR3, as DNA: TGTGCCAGCAGCTTATTACCCGGACAATCGAATTCACCCCTCCACTTT. The full variable domain, rest sourced from reference TRBV7-2 and TRBJ1-6, is GAGVSQSPSNKVTEKGKDVELRCDPISGHTALYWYRQSLGQGLEFLIYFQGNSAPDKSGLPSDRFSAERTGGSVSTLTIQRTQQEDSAVYLCASSLLPGQSNSPLHFGNGTRLTVT.

This rearrangement joins TRBV15 to TRBJ1-2, with TRBD1 as a possible D gene (5 bases). V dropped 0 bases and J dropped 8 bases, with 19 bases sitting between them. The CDR3 is made up of 16 amino acids. Germline V CDR1 and CDR2: LNHNV, YYDKDF (reference sequence). CDR3 sequence: CATSRELTDVLGGYTF. The CDR3 DNA reads TGTGCCACCAGCAGAGAATTGACAGATGTCCTGGGCGGCTACACCTTC.

V usage is TRBV19 and J usage is TRBJ2-2; 9 positions agree with TRBD2. Unmatched junction bases numbered 10, after V lost 9 bases and J lost 2 bases. CDR3 length: 16 residues. Germline V gives CDR1 LNHDA, CDR2 SQIVND (reference sequence). The CDR3 spells CASTRRGGANTGELFF. In nucleotides, the CDR3 is TGTGCCAGCACTAGGCGCGGGGGGGCCAACACCGGGGAGCTGTTTTTT.

The chain carries TRBV10-3 and TRBJ2-5; 7 nucleotides line up with TRBD1. J lost 5 bases, V lost 3 bases, and 0 bases had no gene match. The CDR3 covers 12 residues. Germline CDR1 and CDR2: ENHRY and SYGVKD. CDR3 loop: CAISEGGETQYF. The CDR3 DNA is TGTGCCATCAGTGAAGGGGGCGAGACCCAGTACTTC.

This clone was counted only a few times. This chain links TRBV10-1 with TRBJ2-7; TRBD1 might be the D (5 bases). The CDR3 loop spans 13 amino acids. Germline V gene sequence: CDR1 WNHNN, CDR2 SYGVQD (reference sequence). V gave up 0 bases and J gave up 5 bases, with 8 bases separating them. The CDR3 reads CASSESGRDEQYF. As DNA, the CDR3 is TGCGCCAGCAGTGAGTCGGGCAGGGACGAGCAGTACTTC.

This clone has a handful of counts. The V gene is TRBV18, the J gene TRBJ1-4; no definite D call. The length of the CDR3 is 13 residues. Trimming left V 3 bases short and J 6 bases short, with 8 bases between. The V gene's germline CDR1 is KGHSH and CDR2 LQKENI. DNA of the CDR3: TGTGCCAGCTCACCTACTAAGGATGAAAAACTGTTTTTT. It specifies CASSPTKDEKLFF.